This T cell receptor beta chain was captured in a study of CDR3 diversity in severe acne. This clonotype was recorded many times. Trimming took 3 bases from V and 2 from J, leaving 11 bases between them. This CDR3 is built from 14 residues. Germline V gene data show CDR1 as SGDLS and CDR2 as YYNGEE. Each CDR3 protein gets one entry after TCRdb re-called the PCR reads with MiXCR. The top ten clones hold 11% of a sample with more than 80,000 distinct CDR3 sequences, roughly 49% of them seen once. Material for sequencing was blood. The rearrangement links TRBV9 to TRBJ2-5; perhaps TRBD2 as D (7 bases). This clonotype was obtained from a male donor with severe acne vulgaris. The DNA for the CDR3 is TGTGCCAGCAGCGGGGGGGGGCTTCAAGAGACCCAGTACTTC. It codes for CASSGGGLQETQYF.